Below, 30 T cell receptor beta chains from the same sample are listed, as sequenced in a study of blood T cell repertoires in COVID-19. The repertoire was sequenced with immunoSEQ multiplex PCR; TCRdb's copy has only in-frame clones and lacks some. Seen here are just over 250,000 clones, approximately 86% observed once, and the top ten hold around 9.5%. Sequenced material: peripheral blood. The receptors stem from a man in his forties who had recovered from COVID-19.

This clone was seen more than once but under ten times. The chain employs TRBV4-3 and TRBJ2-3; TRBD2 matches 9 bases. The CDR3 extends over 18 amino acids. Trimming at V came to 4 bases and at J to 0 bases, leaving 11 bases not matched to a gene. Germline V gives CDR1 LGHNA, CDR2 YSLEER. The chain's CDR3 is CASSPNVPSGTSTDTQYF. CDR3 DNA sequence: TGCGCCAGCAGCCCGAATGTACCTAGCGGGACGAGCACAGATACGCAGTATTTT.

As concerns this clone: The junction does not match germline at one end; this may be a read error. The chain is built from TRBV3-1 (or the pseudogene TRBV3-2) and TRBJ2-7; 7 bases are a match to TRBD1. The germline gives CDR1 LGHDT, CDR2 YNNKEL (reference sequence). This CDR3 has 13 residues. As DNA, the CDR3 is TGTGCCAGCAGCCGAGGCACAGGGGATTTGGTCGACTTC. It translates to CASSRGTGDLVDF.

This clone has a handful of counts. The CDR3 DNA sequence: TGTGCCAGCAGTTTCGCCCGGGACAGGGGTCACGAGCAGTACTTC. Translation: CASSFARDRGHEQYF. This chain joins TRBV27 and TRBJ2-7; 10 nucleotides line up with TRBD1. J lost 5 bases, V lost 3 bases, and 7 bases had no gene match. CDR1 is MNHEY, CDR2 SMNVEV, per germline (reference sequence). This CDR3 spans 15 amino acids.

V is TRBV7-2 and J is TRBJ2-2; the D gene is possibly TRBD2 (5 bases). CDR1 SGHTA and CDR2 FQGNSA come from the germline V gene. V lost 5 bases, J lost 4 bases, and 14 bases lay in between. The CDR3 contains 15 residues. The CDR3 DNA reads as TGTGCCAGCAGCCCAAGAGACTATGGCACCGGGGAGCTGTTTTTT. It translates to CASSPRDYGTGELFF.

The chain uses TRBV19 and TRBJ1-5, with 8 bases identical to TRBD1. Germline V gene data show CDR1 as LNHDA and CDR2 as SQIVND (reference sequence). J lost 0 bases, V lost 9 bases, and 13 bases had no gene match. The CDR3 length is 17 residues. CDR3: CASQGGTGSYSNQPQHF. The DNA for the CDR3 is TGTGCCAGCCAAGGGGGGACAGGATCTTATAGCAATCAGCCCCAGCATTTT. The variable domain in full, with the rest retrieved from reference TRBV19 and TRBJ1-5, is DGGITQSPKYLFRKEGQNVTLSCEQNLNHDAMYWYRQDPGQGLRLIYYSQIVNDFQKGDIAEGYSVSREKKESFPLTVTSAQKNPTAFYLCASQGGTGSYSNQPQHFGDGTRLSIL.

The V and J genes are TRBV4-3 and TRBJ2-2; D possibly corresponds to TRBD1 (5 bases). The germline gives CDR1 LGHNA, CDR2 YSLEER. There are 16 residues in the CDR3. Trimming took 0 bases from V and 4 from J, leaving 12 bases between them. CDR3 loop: CASSQDKGLGTGELFF. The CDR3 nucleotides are TGCGCCAGCAGCCAAGATAAGGGGCTTGGCACCGGGGAGCTGTTTTTT.

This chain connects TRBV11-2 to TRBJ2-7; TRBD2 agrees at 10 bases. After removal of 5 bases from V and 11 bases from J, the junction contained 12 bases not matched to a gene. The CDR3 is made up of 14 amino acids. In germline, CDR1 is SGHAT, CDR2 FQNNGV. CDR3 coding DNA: TGTGCCAGCAGCGATGGATGGCTAGCGGGAGTAGAGTACTTC. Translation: CASSDGWLAGVEYF. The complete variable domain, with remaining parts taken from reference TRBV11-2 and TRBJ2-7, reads EAGVAQSPRYKIIEKRQSVAFWCNPISGHATLYWYQQILGQGPKLLIQFQNNGVVDDSQLPKDRFSAERLKGVDSTLKIQPAKLEDSAVYLCASSDGWLAGVEYFGPGTRLTVT.

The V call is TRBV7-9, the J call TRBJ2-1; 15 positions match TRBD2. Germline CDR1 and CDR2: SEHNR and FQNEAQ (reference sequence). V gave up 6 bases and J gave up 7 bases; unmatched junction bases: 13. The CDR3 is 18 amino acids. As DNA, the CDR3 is TGTGCCAGCAGTCCCGGGACTAGCGGGAGGATTGTGGGGAATGAGCAGTTCTTC. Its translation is CASSPGTSGRIVGNEQFF.

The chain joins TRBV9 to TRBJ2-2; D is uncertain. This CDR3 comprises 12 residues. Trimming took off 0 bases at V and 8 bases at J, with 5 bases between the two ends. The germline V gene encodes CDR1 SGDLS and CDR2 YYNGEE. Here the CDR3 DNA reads TGTGCCAGCAGCGTAGTCGGGGGGGAGCTGTTTTTT. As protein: CASSVVGGELFF.

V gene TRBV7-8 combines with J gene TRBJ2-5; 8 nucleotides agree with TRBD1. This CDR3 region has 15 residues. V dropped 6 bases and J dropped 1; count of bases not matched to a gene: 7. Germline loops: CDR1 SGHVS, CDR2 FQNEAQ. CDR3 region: CASSPGQGIQETQYF. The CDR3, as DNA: TGTGCCAGCAGTCCTGGACAGGGAATCCAAGAGACCCAGTACTTC.

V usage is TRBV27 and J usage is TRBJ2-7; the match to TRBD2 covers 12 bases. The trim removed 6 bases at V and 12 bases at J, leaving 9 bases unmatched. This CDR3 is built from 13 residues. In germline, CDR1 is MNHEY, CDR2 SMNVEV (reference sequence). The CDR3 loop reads CASRKGLAGGTYF. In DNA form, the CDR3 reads TGTGCCAGCAGGAAGGGACTAGCGGGTGGGACGTACTTC.

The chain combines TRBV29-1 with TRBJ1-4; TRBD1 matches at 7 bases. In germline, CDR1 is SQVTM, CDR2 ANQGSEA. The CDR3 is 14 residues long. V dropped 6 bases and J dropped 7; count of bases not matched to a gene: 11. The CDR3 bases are TGCAGCGTGGGAACAAACAGGGGAGGTGAAAAACTGTTTTTT. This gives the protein CSVGTNRGGEKLFF. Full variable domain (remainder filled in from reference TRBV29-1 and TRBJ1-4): SAVISQKPSRDICQRGTSLTIQCQVDSQVTMMFWYRQQPGQSLTLIATANQGSEATYESGFVIDKFPISRPNLTFSTLTVSNMSPEDSSIYLCSVGTNRGGEKLFFGSGTQLSVL.

CDR3 in amino acids: CASSLDRNEQYF. CDR3 sequence (DNA): TGTGCCAGCAGCCTGGACAGGAACGAGCAGTACTTC. The chain combines TRBV7-9 with TRBJ2-7; 7 nucleotides align to TRBD1. The trim removed 5 bases at V and 5 bases at J, leaving 3 bases unmatched. Germline values: CDR1 SEHNR, CDR2 FQNEAQ (reference sequence). The CDR3 length is 12 residues.

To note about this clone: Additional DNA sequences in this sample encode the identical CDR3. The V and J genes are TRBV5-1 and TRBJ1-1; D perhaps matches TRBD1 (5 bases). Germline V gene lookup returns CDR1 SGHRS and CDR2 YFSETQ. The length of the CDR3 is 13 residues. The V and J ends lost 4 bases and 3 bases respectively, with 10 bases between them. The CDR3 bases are TGCGCCAGCAGCCTTGGGGGGGACACTGAAGCTTTCTTT. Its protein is CASSLGGDTEAFF.

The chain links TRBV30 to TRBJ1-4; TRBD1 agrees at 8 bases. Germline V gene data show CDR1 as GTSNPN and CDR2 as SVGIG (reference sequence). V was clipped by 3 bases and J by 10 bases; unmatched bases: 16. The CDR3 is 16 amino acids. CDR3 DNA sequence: TGTGCCTGGAGGGCTCCGGGACAGGCGGGCCTGGGAAAACTGTTTTTT. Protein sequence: CAWRAPGQAGLGKLFF. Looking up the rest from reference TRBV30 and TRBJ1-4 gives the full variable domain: SQTIHQWPATLVQPVGSPLSLECTVEGTSNPNLYWYRQAAGRGLQLLFYSVGIGQISSEVPQNLSASRPQDRQFILSSKKLLLSDSGFYLCAWRAPGQAGLGKLFFGSGTQLSVL.

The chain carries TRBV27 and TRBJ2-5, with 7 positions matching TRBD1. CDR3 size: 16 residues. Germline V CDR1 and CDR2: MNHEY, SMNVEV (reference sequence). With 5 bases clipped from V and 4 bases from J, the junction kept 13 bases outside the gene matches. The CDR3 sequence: CASSRSGQALTETQYF. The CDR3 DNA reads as TGTGCCAGCAGTCGGTCCGGACAGGCCCTTACAGAGACCCAGTACTTC.

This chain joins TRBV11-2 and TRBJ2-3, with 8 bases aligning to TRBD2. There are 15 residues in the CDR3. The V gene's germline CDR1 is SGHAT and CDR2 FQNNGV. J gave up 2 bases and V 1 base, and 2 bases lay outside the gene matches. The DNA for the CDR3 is TGTGCCAGCAGCTTAGGTAGCGGGGTCACAGATACGCAGTATTTT. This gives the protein CASSLGSGVTDTQYF.

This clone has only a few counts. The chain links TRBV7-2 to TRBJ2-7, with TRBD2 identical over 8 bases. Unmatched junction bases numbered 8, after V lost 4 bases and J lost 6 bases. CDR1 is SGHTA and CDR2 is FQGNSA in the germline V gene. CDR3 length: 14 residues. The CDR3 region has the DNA TGTGCCAGCAGCTCGGGACTAGGGATGAGCGAGCAGTACTTC. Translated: CASSSGLGMSEQYF.

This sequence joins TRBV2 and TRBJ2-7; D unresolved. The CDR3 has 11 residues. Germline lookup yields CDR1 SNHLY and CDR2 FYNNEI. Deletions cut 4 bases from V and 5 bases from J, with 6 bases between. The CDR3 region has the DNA TGTGCCAGCAGTGCAGTAAACGAGCAGTACTTC. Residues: CASSAVNEQYF.

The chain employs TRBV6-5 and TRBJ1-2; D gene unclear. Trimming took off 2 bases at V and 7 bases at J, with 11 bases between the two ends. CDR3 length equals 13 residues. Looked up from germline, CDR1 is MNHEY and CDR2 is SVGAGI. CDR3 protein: CASSYGRRSGYTF. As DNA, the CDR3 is TGTGCCAGCAGTTACGGCAGGAGGAGTGGCTACACCTTC.

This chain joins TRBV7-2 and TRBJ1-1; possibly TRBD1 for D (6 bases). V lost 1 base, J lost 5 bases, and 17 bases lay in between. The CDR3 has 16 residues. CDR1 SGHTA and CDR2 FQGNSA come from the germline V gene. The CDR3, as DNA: TGTGCCAGCAGCTTAGGACCCAGGGGTACGGGGACTGAAGCTTTCTTT. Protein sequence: CASSLGPRGTGTEAFF.

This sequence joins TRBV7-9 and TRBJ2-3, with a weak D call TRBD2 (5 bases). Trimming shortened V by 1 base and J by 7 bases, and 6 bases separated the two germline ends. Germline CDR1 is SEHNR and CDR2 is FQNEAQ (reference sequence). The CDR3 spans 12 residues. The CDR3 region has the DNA TGTGCCAGCAGCTTAGACGGGAATACGCAGTATTTT. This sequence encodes CASSLDGNTQYF.

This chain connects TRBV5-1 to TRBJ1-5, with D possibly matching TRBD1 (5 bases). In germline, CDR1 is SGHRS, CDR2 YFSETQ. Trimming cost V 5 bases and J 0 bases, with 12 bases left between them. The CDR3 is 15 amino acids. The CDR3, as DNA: TGCGCCAGCAGACGTGACAGTGATAGCAATCAGCCCCAGCATTTT. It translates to CASRRDSDSNQPQHF.

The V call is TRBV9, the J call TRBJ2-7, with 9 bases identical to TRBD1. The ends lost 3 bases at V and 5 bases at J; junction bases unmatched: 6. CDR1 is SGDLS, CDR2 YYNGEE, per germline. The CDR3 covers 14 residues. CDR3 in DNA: TGTGCCAGCAGCGCTGGGGACAGGGTTCACGAGCAGTACTTC. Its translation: CASSAGDRVHEQYF.

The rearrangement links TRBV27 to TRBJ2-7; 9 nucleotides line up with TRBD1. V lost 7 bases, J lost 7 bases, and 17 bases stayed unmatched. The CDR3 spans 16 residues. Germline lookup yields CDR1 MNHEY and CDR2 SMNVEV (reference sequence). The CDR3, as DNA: TGTGCCAGCAACCGTTCCGGGACAGGGTCCCTTCGGGAGCAGTACTTC. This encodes CASNRSGTGSLREQYF.

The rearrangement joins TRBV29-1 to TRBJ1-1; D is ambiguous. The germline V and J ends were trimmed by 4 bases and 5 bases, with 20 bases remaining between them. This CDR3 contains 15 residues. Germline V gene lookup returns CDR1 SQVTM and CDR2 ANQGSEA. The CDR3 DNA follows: TGCAGCGTTGTATCAGGTACGGTTGGCGGGACTGAAGCTTTCTTT. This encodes CSVVSGTVGGTEAFF.

The CDR3 DNA sequence: TGTGCCAGCAGCTTAGAAAGGAGGCATGGCTACACCTTC. Its protein product is CASSLERRHGYTF. V is TRBV7-2 and J is TRBJ1-2; D gene ambiguous. The ends were cut back, 1 base at V and 6 bases at J, with 9 bases in the middle. CDR1 SGHTA and CDR2 FQGNSA come from the germline V gene. The CDR3 sequence is 13 residues long.

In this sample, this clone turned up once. CDR3 nucleotides: TGTGCCAGCAGTTACTTTCTGACTAGCGGGAGAAAAATAGAGACCCAGTACTTC. Protein product: CASSYFLTSGRKIETQYF. The genes are TRBV6-2 or TRBV6-3 and TRBJ2-5, with 12 bases that match TRBD2. This CDR3 is 18 amino acids long. CDR1 MNHEY and CDR2 SVGEGT come from the germline V gene. J gave up 4 bases and V 1 base, and 10 bases lay outside the gene matches.

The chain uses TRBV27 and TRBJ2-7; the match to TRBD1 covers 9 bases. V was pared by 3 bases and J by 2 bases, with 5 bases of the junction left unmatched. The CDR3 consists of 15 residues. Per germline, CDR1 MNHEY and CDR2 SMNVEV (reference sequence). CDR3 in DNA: TGTGCCAGCAGTTTTCAAGGACAGGGGACCTACGAGCAGTACTTC. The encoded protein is CASSFQGQGTYEQYF.

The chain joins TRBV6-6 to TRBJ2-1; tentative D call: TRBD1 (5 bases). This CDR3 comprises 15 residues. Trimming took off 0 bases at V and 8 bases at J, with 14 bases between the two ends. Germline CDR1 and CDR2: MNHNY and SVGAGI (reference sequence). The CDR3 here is CASSYSRQQGDEQFF. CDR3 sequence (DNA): TGTGCCAGCAGTTACTCGAGACAGCAGGGCGATGAGCAGTTCTTC.